Listed below are T cell receptor beta chains from one sample, sequenced in a study of blood T cell repertoires in COVID-19. The repertoire was sequenced with immunoSEQ multiplex PCR; TCRdb's copy has only in-frame clones and lacks some. Counted here are more than 30,000 clones, 80% occurring once; the ten biggest clones make up about 15%. Sequencing was done on a sample of peripheral blood. These receptor sequences come from a woman in her 70s with acute or convalescent COVID-19. Each CDR3 is given without its conserved first and last residue.

>TRBJ1-1|TRBV6-6
ASSYSRTDEAF
>TRBJ1-1|TRBV10-3
AISEPGQGNTEAF
>TRBJ2-4|TRBV7-9
ASSLAGTSGGARAIQY
>TRBJ1-6|TRBV6-5
ASSYYGSPYNSPLH
>TRBJ2-2|TRBV24-1
ATSDVGTKGDGELF
>TRBJ2-7|TRBV27
ASSSSRVGASYEQY
>TRBJ2-1|TRBV28
ASSMGGVPSNEQF
>TRBJ2-7|TRBV18
ASSGGGSNYEQY
>TRBJ1-2|TRBV3-1/TRBV3-2
ASSQEIGVWGGYT
>TRBJ1-5|TRBV19
ASSWREGTNQPQH
>TRBJ2-5|TRBV11-2
ASSISLSGETQY
>TRBJ1-3|TRBV5-1
ASSRLPGAGNTIY